Listed below are T cell receptor beta chains from one sample, sequenced in a study of shared clonotypes between healthy human individuals. Profiled with immunoSEQ multiplex PCR; TCRdb holds only in-frame clones, not every one. The sample gives around 600,000 clones, 85% to 95% of which show up once; over 0.1% is in the top ten. The sequenced sample consisted of naive CD8+ T cells sorted from blood. All receptors derive from a woman in her 30s in good health. Both conserved end residues are part of each CDR3. D genes are given only for firm matches. Only part of the rows carry a size: once, few, many, or a class if the clone is expanded.

CDR3 protein	CDR3 DNA	CDR3 length	V gene	J gene	D gene	clone size
CASSSSLTNEKLFF	TGCGCCAGCAGCTCCTCCTTGACTAATGAAAAACTGTTTTTT	14	TRBV5-1	TRBJ1-4	.	.
CASSKGRTSGPGEQFF	TGTGCCAGCAGCAAAGGGCGGACTAGCGGACCCGGGGAGCAGTTCTTC	16	TRBV7-6	TRBJ2-1	TRBD2	.
CASSRFGFGEQYF	TGTGCCAGCAGCCGTTTTGGCTTCGGCGAGCAGTACTTC	13	TRBV14	TRBJ2-7	.	once
CATSRDSVTEAFF	TGTGCCACCAGCAGAGATTCTGTCACTGAAGCTTTCTTT	13	TRBV15	TRBJ1-1	.	.
CAISETGGEQYF	TGTGCCATCAGTGAGACTGGTGGAGAGCAGTACTTC	12	TRBV10-3	TRBJ2-7	.	.
CASSVGVVTGGEQYF	TGTGCCAGCAGCGTAGGGGTAGTTACAGGGGGCGAGCAGTACTTC	15	TRBV9	TRBJ2-7	TRBD1	.
CSVEAEGAYEQYF	TGCAGCGTTGAAGCGGAGGGGGCGTACGAGCAGTACTTC	13	TRBV29-1	TRBJ2-7	.	.
CASSLETGEVAQYF	TGTGCCAGCAGCTTGGAGACAGGGGAGGTGGCCCAGTACTTC	14	TRBV5-6	TRBJ2-5	TRBD1	.
CSVPMGTEAFF	TGCAGCGTTCCCATGGGCACTGAAGCTTTCTTT	11	TRBV29-1	TRBJ1-1	.	.
CASSRTSGQETQYF	TGTGCCAGCAGTAGGACTAGCGGACAAGAGACCCAGTACTTC	14	TRBV6-5	TRBJ2-5	TRBD2	.
CASSSPGGSSGANVLTF	TGTGCCAGCAGCAGCCCAGGGGGGAGCTCTGGGGCCAACGTCCTGACTTTC	17	TRBV5-8	TRBJ2-6	.	.
CASSQIQTGDTEAFF	TGTGCCAGCAGCCAGATTCAGACAGGGGACACTGAAGCTTTCTTT	15	TRBV4-2	TRBJ1-1	TRBD1	.
CASSLGAEETQYF	TGTGCCAGCAGCTTAGGTGCAGAAGAGACCCAGTACTTC	13	TRBV13	TRBJ2-5	.	.
CASSRFGDTDTQYF	TGTGCCAGCAGCCGGTTTGGGGACACAGATACGCAGTATTTT	14	TRBV14	TRBJ2-3	.	.
CATKLAGGPDTQYF	TGTGCCACCAAACTAGCGGGAGGGCCAGATACGCAGTATTTT	14	TRBV27	TRBJ2-3	TRBD2	.
CASSPGQGSEQYF	TGTGCCAGCAGCCCGGGACAAGGATCCGAGCAGTACTTC	13	TRBV9	TRBJ2-7	.	.
CASSPTGTAYEQYF	TGTGCCAGCAGCCCCACCGGGACAGCGTACGAGCAGTACTTC	14	TRBV9	TRBJ2-7	TRBD1	once
CASSQGTGGSYEQYF	TGTGCCAGCAGCCAAGGAACAGGGGGCTCCTACGAGCAGTACTTC	15	TRBV14	TRBJ2-7	TRBD1	.
CASRPGTGETQYF	TGTGCCAGCAGGCCCGGGACAGGGGAGACCCAGTACTTC	13	TRBV27	TRBJ2-5	TRBD1	.
CASSFGGRAGELFF	TGTGCCAGCAGCTTCGGGGGGCGCGCCGGGGAGCTGTTTTTT	14	TRBV7-2	TRBJ2-2	.	.
CATSRVTGASYEQYF	TGTGCCACCAGCAGAGTGACAGGGGCGAGCTACGAGCAGTACTTC	15	TRBV15	TRBJ2-7	TRBD1	once
CASSLTAGGDEQFF	TGTGCCAGCAGCTTAACAGCGGGAGGCGATGAGCAGTTCTTC	14	TRBV7-3	TRBJ2-1	TRBD2	.
CASSWALSYEQYF	TGTGCCAGTAGTTGGGCTCTCTCCTACGAGCAGTACTTC	13	TRBV19	TRBJ2-7	.	.
CASSVGAGVSTGELFF	TGTGCCAGCAGCGTAGGCGCGGGAGTGAGCACCGGGGAGCTGTTTTTT	16	TRBV9	TRBJ2-2	TRBD2	.
CASSQESNQPQHF	TGCGCCAGCAGCCAAGAGAGCAATCAGCCCCAGCATTTT	13	TRBV4-1	TRBJ1-5	.	.
CASSEWAHNTEAFF	TGTGCCAGCAGTGAATGGGCACACAACACTGAAGCTTTCTTT	14	TRBV6-4	TRBJ1-1	.	.
CASSRGPGATNTGELFF	TGTGCCAGCAGTCGAGGACCGGGAGCAACGAACACCGGGGAGCTGTTTTTT	17	TRBV13	TRBJ2-2	.	.